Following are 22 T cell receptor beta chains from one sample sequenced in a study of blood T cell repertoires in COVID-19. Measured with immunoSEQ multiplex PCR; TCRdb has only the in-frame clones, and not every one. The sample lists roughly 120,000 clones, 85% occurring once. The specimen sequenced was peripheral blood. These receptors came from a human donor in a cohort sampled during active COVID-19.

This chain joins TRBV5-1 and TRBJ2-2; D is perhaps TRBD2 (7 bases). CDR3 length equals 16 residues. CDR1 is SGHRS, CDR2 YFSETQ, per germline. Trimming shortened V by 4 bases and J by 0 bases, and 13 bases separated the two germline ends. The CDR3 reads CASSDAGATNTGELFF. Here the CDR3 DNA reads TGCGCCAGCAGCGACGCGGGGGCCACGAACACCGGGGAGCTGTTTTTT. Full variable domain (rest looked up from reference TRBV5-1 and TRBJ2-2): KAGVTQTPRYLIKTRGQQVTLSCSPISGHRSVSWYQQTPGQGLQFLFEYFSETQRNKGNFPGRFSGRQFSNSRSEMNVSTLELGDSALYLCASSDAGATNTGELFFGEGSRLTVL.

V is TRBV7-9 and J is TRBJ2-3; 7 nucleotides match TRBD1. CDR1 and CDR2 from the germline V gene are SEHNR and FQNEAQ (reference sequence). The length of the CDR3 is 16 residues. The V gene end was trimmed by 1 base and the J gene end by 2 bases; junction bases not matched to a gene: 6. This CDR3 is CASSLGDSFLTDTQYF. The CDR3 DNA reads TGTGCCAGCAGCTTAGGGGACAGCTTCCTCACAGATACGCAGTATTTT.

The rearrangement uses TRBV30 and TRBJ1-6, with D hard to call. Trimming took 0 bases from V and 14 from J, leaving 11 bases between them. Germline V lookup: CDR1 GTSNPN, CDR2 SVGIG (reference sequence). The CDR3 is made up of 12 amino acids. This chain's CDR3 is CAWSVVRLALHF. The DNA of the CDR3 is TGTGCCTGGAGTGTAGTGCGTCTGGCCCTCCACTTT.

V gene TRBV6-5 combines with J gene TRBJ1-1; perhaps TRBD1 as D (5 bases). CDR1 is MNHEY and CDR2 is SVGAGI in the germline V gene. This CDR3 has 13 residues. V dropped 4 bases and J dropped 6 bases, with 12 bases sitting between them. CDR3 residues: CASSFGRDSEAFF. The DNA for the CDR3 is TGTGCCAGCAGTTTCGGAAGGGACTCTGAAGCTTTCTTT.

CDR3 sequence: CSASLESFTEAFF. The CDR3 region has the DNA TGCAGTGCTAGTCTCGAGAGCTTTACTGAAGCTTTCTTT. The chain has TRBV20-1 and TRBJ1-1; no clear D. V was pared by 3 bases and J by 5 bases, with 13 bases between. Per the germline V gene, CDR1 is DFQATT and CDR2 is SNEGSKA (reference sequence). CDR3 size: 13 residues.

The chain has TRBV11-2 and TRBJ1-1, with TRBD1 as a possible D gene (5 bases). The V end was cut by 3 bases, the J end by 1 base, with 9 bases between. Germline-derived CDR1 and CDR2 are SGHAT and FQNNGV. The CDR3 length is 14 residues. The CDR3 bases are TGTGCCAGCAGCTTTGGGGCAAGGAACACTGAAGCTTTCTTT. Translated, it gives CASSFGARNTEAFF.

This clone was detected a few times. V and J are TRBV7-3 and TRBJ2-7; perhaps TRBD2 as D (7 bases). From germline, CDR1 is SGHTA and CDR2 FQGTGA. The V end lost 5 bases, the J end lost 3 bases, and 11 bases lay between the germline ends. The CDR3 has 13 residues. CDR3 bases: TGTGCCAGCAGCCCGGGGGGCAGCTACGAGCAGTACTTC. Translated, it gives CASSPGGSYEQYF.

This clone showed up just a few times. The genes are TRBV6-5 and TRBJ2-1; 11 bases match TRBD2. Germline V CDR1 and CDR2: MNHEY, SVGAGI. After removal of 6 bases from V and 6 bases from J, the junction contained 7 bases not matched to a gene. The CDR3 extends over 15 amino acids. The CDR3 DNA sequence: TGTGCCAGCAGATTTAGCGGGGGGGCGGGCAATGAGCAGTTCTTC. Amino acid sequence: CASRFSGGAGNEQFF.

CDR3 residues: CASSLTQGNGNTIYF. CDR3 in DNA: TGTGCCAGCAGCCTCACACAGGGGAACGGAAACACCATATATTTT. This chain connects TRBV11-2 to TRBJ1-3; 7 bases line up with TRBD1. This CDR3 contains 15 residues. Germline V gene data show CDR1 as SGHAT and CDR2 as FQNNGV. After removal of 5 bases from V and 4 bases from J, the junction contained 8 bases not matched to a gene.

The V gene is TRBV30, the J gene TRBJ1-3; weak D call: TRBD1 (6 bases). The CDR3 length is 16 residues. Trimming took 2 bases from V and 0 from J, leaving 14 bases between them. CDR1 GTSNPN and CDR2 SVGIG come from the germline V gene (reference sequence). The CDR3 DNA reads TGTGCCTGGAGTAGCTTGAGGGACAACTCTGGAAACACCATATATTTT. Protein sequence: CAWSSLRDNSGNTIYF.

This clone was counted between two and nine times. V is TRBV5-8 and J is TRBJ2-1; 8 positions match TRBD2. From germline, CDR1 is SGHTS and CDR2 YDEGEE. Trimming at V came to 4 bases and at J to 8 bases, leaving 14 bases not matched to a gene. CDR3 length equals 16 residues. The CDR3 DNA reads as TGTGCCAGCAGCCGGCAGGGCGGGGGGCTCTGGGATGAGCAGTTCTTC. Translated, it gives CASSRQGGGLWDEQFF.

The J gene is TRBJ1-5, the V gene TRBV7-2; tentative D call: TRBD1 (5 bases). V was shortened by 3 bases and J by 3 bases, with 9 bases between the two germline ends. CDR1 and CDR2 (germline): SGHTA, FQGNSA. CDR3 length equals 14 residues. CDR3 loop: CASSFGTTNQPQHF. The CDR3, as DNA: TGTGCCAGCAGCTTTGGGACTACCAATCAGCCCCAGCATTTT.

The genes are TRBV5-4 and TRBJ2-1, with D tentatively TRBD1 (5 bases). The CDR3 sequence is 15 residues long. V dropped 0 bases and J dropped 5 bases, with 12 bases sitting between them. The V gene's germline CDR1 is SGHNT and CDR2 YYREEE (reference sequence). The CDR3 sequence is CASSLVATANNEQFF. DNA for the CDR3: TGTGCCAGCAGCTTGGTGGCGACAGCTAACAATGAGCAGTTCTTC.

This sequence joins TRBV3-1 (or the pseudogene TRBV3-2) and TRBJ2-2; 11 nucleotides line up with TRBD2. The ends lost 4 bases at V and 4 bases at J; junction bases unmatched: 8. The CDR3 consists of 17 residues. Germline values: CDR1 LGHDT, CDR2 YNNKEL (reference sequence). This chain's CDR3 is CASSPLGTSGSTGELFF. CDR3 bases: TGTGCCAGCAGCCCCCTCGGGACTAGCGGTTCCACCGGGGAGCTGTTTTTT.

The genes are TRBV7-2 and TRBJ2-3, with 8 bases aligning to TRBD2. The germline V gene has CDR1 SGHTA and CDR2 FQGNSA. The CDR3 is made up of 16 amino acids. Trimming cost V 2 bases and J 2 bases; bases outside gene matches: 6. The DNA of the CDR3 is TGTGCCAGCAGCTTACCGGGGGGGCCTAACACAGATACGCAGTATTTT. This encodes CASSLPGGPNTDTQYF. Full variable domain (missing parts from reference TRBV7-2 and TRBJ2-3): GAGVSQSPSNKVTEKGKDVELRCDPISGHTALYWYRQSLGQGLEFLIYFQGNSAPDKSGLPSDRFSAERTGGSVSTLTIQRTQQEDSAVYLCASSLPGGPNTDTQYFGPGTRLTVL.

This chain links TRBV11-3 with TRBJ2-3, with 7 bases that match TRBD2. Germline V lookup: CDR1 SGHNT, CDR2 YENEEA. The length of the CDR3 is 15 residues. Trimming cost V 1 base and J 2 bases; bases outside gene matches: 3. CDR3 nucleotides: TGTGCCAGCAGCTTAGGTCTAGCGGTCACAGATACGCAGTATTTT. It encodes CASSLGLAVTDTQYF.

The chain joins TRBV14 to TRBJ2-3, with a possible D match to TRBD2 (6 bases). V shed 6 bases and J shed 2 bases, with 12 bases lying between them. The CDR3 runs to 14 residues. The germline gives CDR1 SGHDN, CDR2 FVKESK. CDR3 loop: CASRERVSTDTQYF. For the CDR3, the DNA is TGTGCCAGCAGAGAGCGGGTGTCCACAGATACGCAGTATTTT.

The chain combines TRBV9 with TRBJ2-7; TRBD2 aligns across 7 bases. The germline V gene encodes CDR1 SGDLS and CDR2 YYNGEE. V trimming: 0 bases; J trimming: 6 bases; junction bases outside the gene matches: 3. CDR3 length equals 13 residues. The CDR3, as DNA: TGTGCCAGCAGCGTAGGGAGCGGGACCGAGCAGTACTTC. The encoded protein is CASSVGSGTEQYF. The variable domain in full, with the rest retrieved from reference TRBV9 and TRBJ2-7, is DSGVTQTPKHLITATGQRVTLRCSPRSGDLSVYWYQQSLDQGLQFLIQYYNGEERAKGNILERFSAQQFPDLHSELNLSSLELGDSALYFCASSVGSGTEQYFGPGTRLTVT.

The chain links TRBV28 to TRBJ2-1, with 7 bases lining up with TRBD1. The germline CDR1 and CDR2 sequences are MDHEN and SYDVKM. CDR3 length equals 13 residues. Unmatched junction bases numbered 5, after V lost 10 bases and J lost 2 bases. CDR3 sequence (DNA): TGTGCCACCAACAGGGGACCCTACAATGAGCAGTTCTTC. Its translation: CATNRGPYNEQFF.

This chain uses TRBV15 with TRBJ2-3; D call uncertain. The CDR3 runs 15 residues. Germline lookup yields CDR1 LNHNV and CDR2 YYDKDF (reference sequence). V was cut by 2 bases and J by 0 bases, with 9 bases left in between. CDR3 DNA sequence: TGTGCCACCAGCAGACGGAGAACTAGCACAGATACGCAGTATTTT. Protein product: CATSRRRTSTDTQYF. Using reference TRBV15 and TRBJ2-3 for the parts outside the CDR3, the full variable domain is DAMVIQNPRYQVTQFGKPVTLSCSQTLNHNVMYWYQQKSSQAPKLLFHYYDKDFNNEADTPDNFQSRRPNTSFCFLDIRSPGLGDTAMYLCATSRRRTSTDTQYFGPGTRLTVL.

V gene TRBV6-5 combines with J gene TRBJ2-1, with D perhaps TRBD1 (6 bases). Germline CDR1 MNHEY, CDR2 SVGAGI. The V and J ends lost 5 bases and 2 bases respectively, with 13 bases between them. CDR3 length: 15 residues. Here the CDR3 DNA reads TGTGCCAGCAGTCCTGGACAGTCCACCTACAATGAGCAGTTCTTC. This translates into CASSPGQSTYNEQFF.

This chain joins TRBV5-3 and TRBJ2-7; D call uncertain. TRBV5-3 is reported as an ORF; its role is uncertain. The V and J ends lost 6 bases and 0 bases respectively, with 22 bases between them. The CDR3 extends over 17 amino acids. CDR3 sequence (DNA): TGTGCCAGAACCATCACCGCAGTACGACATTGCTCCTACGAGCAGTACTTC. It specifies CARTITAVRHCSYEQYF.